These T cell receptor beta chains were read from a single sample in a study of early T cells in non-severe SARS-CoV-2 infection. TCRdb reanalysed the 5' RACE reads using MiXCR and keeps one entry per CDR3 protein. Of 70,000 or so distinct CDR3 sequences detected, 12% appear once; the ten largest clones hold approximately 1.7%. Sequenced: whole blood. Source of these receptors: an adult who was a healthcare worker with PCR-confirmed SARS-CoV-2 infection or an uninfected control (not recorded which). Each CDR3 is given with its conserved first and last residue. The D gene is left open where the match is weak. Only part of the rows carry a size: once, few, many, or a class if the clone is expanded.

J gene: TRBJ2-1; clone size: few; D gene: .; V gene: TRBV20-1; CDR3 protein: CSASAPRPPPEQFF; CDR3 DNA: TGCAGTGCTAGCGCGCCCAGGCCACCTCCTGAGCAGTTCTTC
J gene: TRBJ2-1; clone size: .; D gene: TRBD1; V gene: TRBV19; CDR3 protein: CASSAGTGQYNEQFF; CDR3 DNA: TGTGCCAGTAGTGCCGGGACAGGGCAATACAATGAGCAGTTCTTC
J gene: TRBJ1-6; clone size: few; D gene: .; V gene: TRBV6-1; CDR3 protein: CASSDGYNSPLHF; CDR3 DNA: TGTGCCAGCAGCGACGGCTATAATTCACCCCTCCATTTT
J gene: TRBJ2-2; clone size: many; D gene: TRBD2; V gene: TRBV6-5; CDR3 protein: CASSYFGLAKLGDTGELFF; CDR3 DNA: TGTGCCAGCAGTTACTTCGGACTAGCTAAGTTGGGCGACACCGGGGAGCTGTTTTTT
J gene: TRBJ1-3; clone size: many; D gene: .; V gene: TRBV12-3/TRBV12-4; CDR3 protein: CASSLGGSGNTIYF; CDR3 DNA: TGTGCCAGCAGTTTGGGCGGCTCTGGAAACACCATATATTTT
J gene: TRBJ2-7; clone size: many; D gene: TRBD1; V gene: TRBV6-6; CDR3 protein: CASTKGAGRGHEQYF; CDR3 DNA: TGTGCCAGCACCAAGGGGGCGGGCAGGGGCCACGAGCAGTACTTC
J gene: TRBJ2-5; clone size: few; D gene: .; V gene: TRBV12-3/TRBV12-4; CDR3 protein: CASSRSETQYF; CDR3 DNA: TGTGCCAGCAGTCGTAGCGAGACCCAGTACTTC
J gene: TRBJ2-5; clone size: few; D gene: .; V gene: TRBV5-4; CDR3 protein: CASSPPGAGTQYF; CDR3 DNA: TGTGCCAGCAGCCCCCCCGGGGCGGGGACCCAGTACTTC
J gene: TRBJ1-2; clone size: many; D gene: .; V gene: TRBV12-3/TRBV12-4; CDR3 protein: CASSLRTNYGYTF; CDR3 DNA: TGTGCCAGCAGTTTACGGACGAACTATGGCTACACCTTC
J gene: TRBJ2-3; clone size: few; D gene: TRBD2; V gene: TRBV20-1; CDR3 protein: CSAPGLAKGWTDTQYF; CDR3 DNA: TGCAGTGCTCCCGGACTAGCCAAAGGTTGGACAGATACGCAGTATTTT
J gene: TRBJ1-1; clone size: many; D gene: TRBD1; V gene: TRBV7-9; CDR3 protein: CASSLRQRKQGDKNTEAFF; CDR3 DNA: TGTGCCAGCAGCTTACGTCAGCGAAAGCAGGGGGATAAGAACACTGAAGCTTTCTTT
J gene: TRBJ2-1; clone size: many; D gene: .; V gene: TRBV5-1; CDR3 protein: CASSATGSPYNEQFF; CDR3 DNA: TGCGCCAGCAGCGCGACAGGTTCTCCCTACAATGAGCAGTTCTTC
J gene: TRBJ2-7; clone size: .; D gene: .; V gene: TRBV15; CDR3 protein: CATSRDHGVPSDHEQYF; CDR3 DNA: TGTGCCACCAGCAGAGATCATGGCGTCCCCTCGGATCACGAGCAGTACTTC
J gene: TRBJ2-1; clone size: many; D gene: .; V gene: TRBV6-5; CDR3 protein: CASRKRGSSYNEQFF; CDR3 DNA: TGTGCCAGCAGGAAACGGGGGAGCTCCTACAATGAGCAGTTCTTC
J gene: TRBJ1-1; clone size: many; D gene: TRBD1; V gene: TRBV6-2/TRBV6-3; CDR3 protein: CASKTGGGNTEAFF; CDR3 DNA: TGTGCCAGCAAAACAGGGGGAGGGAACACTGAAGCTTTCTTT
J gene: TRBJ1-5; clone size: many; D gene: TRBD1; V gene: TRBV12-3/TRBV12-4; CDR3 protein: CASSYLQGLNQPQHF; CDR3 DNA: TGTGCCAGCAGTTACTTACAGGGGCTAAATCAGCCCCAGCATTTT
J gene: TRBJ1-2; clone size: few; D gene: .; V gene: TRBV3-1; CDR3 protein: CASSQGRNLATEGYTF; CDR3 DNA: TGTGCCAGCAGCCAAGGGCGGAACCTAGCCACAGAGGGCTACACCTTC
J gene: TRBJ1-3; clone size: few; D gene: TRBD1; V gene: TRBV18; CDR3 protein: CASSPRTGGSGNTIYF; CDR3 DNA: TGTGCCAGCTCACCACGGACAGGGGGCTCTGGAAACACCATATATTTT
J gene: TRBJ2-5; clone size: many; D gene: .; V gene: TRBV27; CDR3 protein: CASSLSVGTGETQYF; CDR3 DNA: TGTGCCAGCAGTTTATCAGTGGGGACCGGGGAGACCCAGTACTTC
J gene: TRBJ2-7; clone size: many; D gene: .; V gene: TRBV11-1; CDR3 protein: CASSPAQYEQYF; CDR3 DNA: TGTGCCAGCAGCCCGGCACAGTACGAGCAGTACTTC